The clone carrying this TCR beta chain appeared a single time. What it recognizes is unknown. A read error may account for a junction end that differs from germline. CD45RO negativity and positive selection for CCR7 defined naive CD8 cells, a population that excluded terminally differentiated effector memory CD45RA+ cells. Germline assignment: CDR1 SQVTM and CDR2 ANQGSEA. The CDR3 sequence is 14 residues long. The data belong to a study of shared clonotypes between healthy human individuals. Notes on the study in general: When compared with the clonotypes that were shared by all four sorted-subset donors, the non-shared clonotypes turned out to have lower generation probabilities. Rarefaction indicated that sorted-subset sequencing remained incomplete although depth was large. Generally, naive subsets (rather than memory subsets) showed larger estimated richness. Since donors were few, the genetic and exposure-history diversity represented was limited.

The assay was immunoSEQ multiplex PCR, and TCRdb's table has in-frame clones only and misses some. Altogether about 2.2 million clones are present, over 85% being singletons, with the ten largest covering 1.5% to 2%. The rearrangement links TRBV29-1 to TRBJ2-7, with 7 bases fitting TRBD1. Source material: naive CD8+ T cells from PBMCs. The sequence came from a man in his late teens or twenties in good health. Some clones in this sample may be carry-over from other donors' samples. The CDR3 DNA sequence: TGCAGCGTACCCAGACAGGGTACTTCCTATGAGCAGTACTTC. Protein sequence: CSVPRQGTSYEQYF.